Following are 27 T cell receptor beta chains from one sample sequenced in a study of brain T cells in children with intractable seizures. Sequencing was performed with immunoSEQ multiplex PCR; in TCRdb, only in-frame clones are kept and a portion is missing. The sample shows a few hundred thousand clones, more than 85% of them seen only once. Regarding time point: blood from clinic visit 5 months post-surgery; TSC patient then seizure free. The sequenced sample was peripheral blood, obtained around 5 months after surgery. The source of these receptors is a boy younger than two with tuberous sclerosis and intractable seizures.

V is TRBV19 and J is TRBJ2-2; D gene ambiguous. Trimming shortened V by 6 bases and J by 2 bases, and 16 bases separated the two germline ends. CDR3 length: 16 amino acids. CDR1 and CDR2 from the germline V gene are LNHDA and SQIVND (reference sequence). The CDR3 here is CASRFSGVRNTGELFF. The CDR3 DNA follows: TGTGCCAGTAGATTCTCTGGTGTCCGTAACACCGGGGAGCTGTTTTTT.

The chain uses TRBV2 and TRBJ2-1; D is unresolved. Trimming left V 8 bases short and J 2 bases short, with 16 bases between. Germline CDR1 SNHLY, CDR2 FYNNEI. This CDR3 region has 15 residues. The CDR3 is CASSEYRPPYNEQFF. The CDR3 DNA sequence: TGTGCCAGCTCAGAATACCGGCCACCCTACAATGAGCAGTTCTTC.

Written as DNA, the CDR3 is TGTGCCAGCAGCGCCCGGGCCCCCACCGGGGAGCTGTTTTTT. Amino acid sequence: CASSARAPTGELFF. The chain recombines TRBV9 with TRBJ2-2; D gene ambiguous. The germline V and J ends were trimmed by 3 bases and 4 bases, with 10 bases remaining between them. There are 14 residues in the CDR3. CDR1 and CDR2 (germline): SGDLS, YYNGEE.

This clone has a single count. The chain combines TRBV15 with TRBJ1-5, with 10 bases matching TRBD1. After removal of 5 bases from V and 4 bases from J, the junction contained 5 bases not matched to a gene. The germline V gene encodes CDR1 LNHNV and CDR2 YYDKDF (reference sequence). The CDR3 is 15 amino acids. CDR3 loop: CATSYRTGGNQPQHF. CDR3 sequence (DNA): TGTGCCACCAGCTACAGGACAGGGGGTAATCAGCCCCAGCATTTT.

The rearrangement joins TRBV30 to TRBJ1-2; D unresolved. Germline-derived CDR1 and CDR2 are GTSNPN and SVGIG (reference sequence). The CDR3 has 14 amino acids. Trimming took off 2 bases at V and 2 bases at J, with 12 bases between the two ends. CDR3 protein: CAWSHLPDNYGYTF. CDR3 DNA sequence: TGTGCCTGGAGTCACCTTCCGGACAACTATGGCTACACCTTC.

The chain is built from TRBV19 and TRBJ2-2; D gene uncertain. Between the trimmed V and J ends, which lost 7 bases and 5 bases, there was a span of 14 bases. Germline V gives CDR1 LNHDA, CDR2 SQIVND (reference sequence). The CDR3 spans 14 residues. CDR3 bases: TGTGCCAGTACCCCCGAGTTGGGGACCGGGGAGCTGTTTTTT. Translating it yields CASTPELGTGELFF.

For the CDR3, the DNA is TGTGCCAGCAGTTTGGACAGCGGTACCACAGATACGCAGTATTTT. The encoded protein is CASSLDSGTTDTQYF. This sequence joins TRBV28 and TRBJ2-3, with a tentative D call TRBD1 (6 bases). The ends were cut back, 3 bases at V and 2 bases at J, with 12 bases in the middle. The length of the CDR3 is 15 residues. Germline V gene lookup returns CDR1 MDHEN and CDR2 SYDVKM.

The chain links TRBV27 to TRBJ1-2; D may be TRBD1 (5 bases). V was shortened by 2 bases and J by 8 bases, with 15 bases between the two germline ends. The CDR3 consists of 14 residues. CDR1 MNHEY and CDR2 SMNVEV come from the germline V gene (reference sequence). The CDR3 DNA sequence: TGTGCCAGCAGTTTAGGGGCAGGGAGTCTGGGCTACACCTTC. Translated, it gives CASSLGAGSLGYTF.

This clone was detected once. V usage is TRBV24-1 and J usage is TRBJ1-5; 8 bases match TRBD1. The V and J ends lost 2 bases and 0 bases, in that order; junction bases with no gene match: 2. The CDR3 is made up of 16 amino acids. CDR1 and CDR2 (germline): KGHDR, SFDVKD. DNA of the CDR3: TGTGCCACCAGTGATTCGGGGACAGGTAGCAATCAGCCCCAGCATTTT. Translated: CATSDSGTGSNQPQHF.

This chain uses TRBV27 with TRBJ1-1; D ambiguous. Trimming pared 5 bases from V and 3 bases from J, leaving 13 bases between. CDR1 is MNHEY and CDR2 is SMNVEV in the germline V gene (reference sequence). The CDR3 runs to 14 residues. CDR3 nucleotides: TGTGCCAGCAGTCTATATGGGCAGTACACTGAAGCTTTCTTT. This sequence encodes CASSLYGQYTEAFF.

The V gene is TRBV28, the J gene TRBJ1-5, with 7 bases matching TRBD1. Germline V gene data show CDR1 as MDHEN and CDR2 as SYDVKM. This CDR3 contains 15 residues. With V trimmed by 5 bases and J by 9 bases, 13 bases remained unmatched. In DNA form, the CDR3 reads TGTGCCAGCAGTGAAGGGACAGCCCCTATCCGGCCCCAGCATTTT. Residues: CASSEGTAPIRPQHF.

The DNA for the CDR3 is TGCAGTGCTAGTAAAGTATCCGGAGCGGTTCAAGAGACCCAGTACTTC. Its translation: CSASKVSGAVQETQYF. V is TRBV20-1 and J is TRBJ2-5; D is possibly TRBD2 (5 bases). The CDR3 sequence is 16 residues long. The V gene lost 3 bases and the J gene lost 2 bases, with 19 bases spanning the gap. CDR1 is DFQATT, CDR2 SNEGSKA, per germline (reference sequence).

This chain joins TRBV4-1 and TRBJ2-7; TRBD2 aligns across 7 bases. This CDR3 is built from 14 residues. Germline V gives CDR1 MGHRA, CDR2 YSYEKL. V dropped 1 base and J dropped 2; count of bases not matched to a gene: 2. In DNA, the CDR3 is TGCGCCAGCAGCCAAGGGGACTATCCCTACGAGCAGTACTTC. Translation gives CASSQGDYPYEQYF.

The V call is TRBV10-2, the J call TRBJ2-1; 10 nucleotides align to TRBD2. Germline V CDR1 and CDR2: WSHSY, SAAADI. The V gene end was trimmed by 3 bases and the J gene end by 6 bases; junction bases not matched to a gene: 11. The CDR3 is 17 residues long. CDR3 nucleotides: TGCGCCAGCAGTGACCGGCTAGCGGGAGTACCGAGCAATGAGCAGTTCTTC. Its protein is CASSDRLAGVPSNEQFF.

The rearrangement links TRBV30 to TRBJ1-1; TRBD1 matches at 8 bases. V was pared by 0 bases and J by 3 bases, with 6 bases of the junction left unmatched. Per the germline V gene, CDR1 is GTSNPN and CDR2 is SVGIG (reference sequence). The CDR3 loop spans 15 amino acids. CDR3 in DNA: TGTGCCTGGAGTGTACGTGGGACAGGATACACTGAAGCTTTCTTT. It encodes CAWSVRGTGYTEAFF. Full variable domain (outside the CDR3, taken from reference TRBV30 and TRBJ1-1): SQTIHQWPATLVQPVGSPLSLECTVEGTSNPNLYWYRQAAGRGLQLLFYSVGIGQISSEVPQNLSASRPQDRQFILSSKKLLLSDSGFYLCAWSVRGTGYTEAFFGQGTRLTVV.

The chain links TRBV30 to TRBJ1-1; maybe TRBD1 (5 bases). Germline V gene data show CDR1 as GTSNPN and CDR2 as SVGIG (reference sequence). Trimming removed 0 bases from V and 2 bases from J, with 10 bases in between. This CDR3 spans 14 amino acids. This chain's CDR3 is CAWSVRGTNTEAFF. In DNA, the CDR3 is TGTGCCTGGAGTGTGCGGGGGACTAACACTGAAGCTTTCTTT. Based on the CDR3 plus reference TRBV30 and TRBJ1-1, the full variable domain is SQTIHQWPATLVQPVGSPLSLECTVEGTSNPNLYWYRQAAGRGLQLLFYSVGIGQISSEVPQNLSASRPQDRQFILSSKKLLLSDSGFYLCAWSVRGTNTEAFFGQGTRLTVV.

The rearrangement links TRBV4-2 to TRBJ2-1; D is undetermined. The CDR3 runs 11 residues. Trimming left V 3 bases short and J 12 bases short, with 9 bases between. Germline V CDR1 and CDR2: LGHNA, YNFKEQ. The CDR3 region has the DNA TGTGCCAGCAGCCACGCGTATGGGCAGTTCTTC. Protein: CASSHAYGQFF.

In nucleotides, the CDR3 is TGTGCCAGCAGCCCCCAGACAGGGGGCGCAACTAATGAAAAACTGTTTTTT. This codes for CASSPQTGGATNEKLFF. The chain links TRBV7-6 to TRBJ1-4; 10 bases line up with TRBD1. This CDR3 comprises 17 residues. Per the germline V gene, CDR1 is SGHVS and CDR2 is FNYEAQ. The V and J ends lost 5 bases and 0 bases, in that order; junction bases with no gene match: 6.

This clone was detected once. The chain links TRBV29-1 to TRBJ2-1; D not certain. CDR1 and CDR2 (germline): SQVTM, ANQGSEA. The CDR3 spans 13 residues. V lost 1 base to trimming and J lost 7 bases, with 11 bases between them. This CDR3 reads CSVEGSSGNEQFF. For the CDR3, the DNA is TGCAGCGTTGAAGGCAGTAGTGGGAATGAGCAGTTCTTC.

The chain has TRBV5-1 and TRBJ1-1; D not resolved. V shed 0 bases and J shed 0 bases, with 6 bases lying between them. The CDR3 consists of 14 residues. In germline, CDR1 is SGHRS, CDR2 YFSETQ. CDR3 in DNA: TGCGCCAGCAGCTTGGACACGATGAACACTGAAGCTTTCTTT. Protein: CASSLDTMNTEAFF.

The chain employs TRBV19 and TRBJ1-5; 10 nucleotides line up with TRBD1. The CDR3 totals 15 residues. The V and J ends lost 4 bases and 2 bases, in that order; junction bases with no gene match: 2. The germline V gene encodes CDR1 LNHDA and CDR2 SQIVND (reference sequence). The CDR3 DNA reads as TGTGCCAGTAGTAGCGGGACAGGGGGCAATCAGCCCCAGCATTTT. It translates to CASSSGTGGNQPQHF.

This clone was recorded once. The chain carries TRBV19 and TRBJ1-3, with D possibly TRBD1 on 5 matching bases. The V gene's germline CDR1 is LNHDA and CDR2 SQIVND (reference sequence). Trimming stripped 4 bases from V and 0 bases from J, with 16 bases between. The CDR3 spans 17 residues. The CDR3 loop is CASSRDSDTVSGNTIYF. The DNA for the CDR3 is TGTGCCAGTAGTAGAGACTCGGACACCGTCTCTGGAAACACCATATATTTT. The entire variable domain, with the rest obtained from reference TRBV19 and TRBJ1-3, is as follows: DGGITQSPKYLFRKEGQNVTLSCEQNLNHDAMYWYRQDPGQGLRLIYYSQIVNDFQKGDIAEGYSVSREKKESFPLTVTSAQKNPTAFYLCASSRDSDTVSGNTIYFGEGSWLTVV.

As concerns this clone: An end of the junction does not agree with germline; a read error may underlie this. V usage is TRBV19 and J usage is TRBJ2-7; D possibly matches TRBD1 or TRBD2 (5 bases each). Germline lookup yields CDR1 LNHDA and CDR2 SQIVND (reference sequence). The CDR3 totals 12 residues. The CDR3 DNA reads TGTGCCAGTAGTGTGTTCCGGGACCATCCTGTCTTC. This codes for CASSVFRDHPVF.

The genes are TRBV12-3 or TRBV12-4 and TRBJ1-1; D gene uncertain. The CDR3 runs 13 residues. V gave up 2 bases and J gave up 8 bases, with 12 bases separating them. In DNA, the CDR3 is TGTGCCAGCAGTTTAATCACTCCTCAGGAAGCTTTCTTT. Its protein is CASSLITPQEAFF.

The chain is built from TRBV5-6 and TRBJ1-2, with D perhaps matching TRBD1 (5 bases). The CDR3 consists of 14 residues. The V gene's germline CDR1 is SGHDT and CDR2 YYEEEE. Trimming removed 1 base from V and 13 bases from J, with 20 bases in between. CDR3 in amino acids: CASSLLGQGHYVTF. For the CDR3, the DNA is TGTGCCAGCAGCTTGTTAGGGCAGGGTCATTATGTCACCTTC.

CDR3 nucleotides: TGTGCCAGCAGTGAAGACGGGGGCTCCTACGAGCAGTACTTC. It translates to CASSEDGGSYEQYF. The chain combines TRBV6-4 with TRBJ2-7, with D tentatively TRBD2 (6 bases). With 3 bases removed from V and 0 bases from J, the gap between germline ends came to 9 bases. The CDR3 contains 14 residues. CDR1 and CDR2 (germline): MRHNA, SNTAGT.

This sequence joins TRBV9 and TRBJ2-2; D unclear. CDR3 size: 13 residues. The germline V and J ends were trimmed by 0 bases and 7 bases, with 7 bases remaining between them. Germline V gene data show CDR1 as SGDLS and CDR2 as YYNGEE. The CDR3 is CASSVVGSGELFF. For the CDR3, the DNA is TGTGCCAGCAGCGTAGTGGGAAGCGGGGAGCTGTTTTTT.